What follows are 23 T cell receptor beta chains derived from one specimen sequenced in a study of siplizumab effects on memory and regulatory T cells. Clones were read by immunoSEQ multiplex PCR, and TCRdb kept only the in-frame ones, dropping some. This sample has over 100,000 clones, with 93% found just once. Sequencing was performed on non-Treg CD4+ T cells sorted from blood. These TCRs come from a human donor in good health.

As concerns this clone: The same CDR3 arises from other DNA sequences in this sample as well. This chain links TRBV6-6 with TRBJ2-5; D gene unclear. The CDR3 extends over 11 amino acids. Germline V lookup: CDR1 MNHNY, CDR2 SVGAGI (reference sequence). Trimming cost V 2 bases and J 5 bases, with 3 bases left between them. The CDR3 coding sequence is TGTGCCAGCAGTTACGGTGAGACCCAGTACTTC. It encodes CASSYGETQYF.

This rearrangement joins TRBV4-1 to TRBJ1-5; perhaps TRBD1 as D (6 bases). Trimming stripped 0 bases from V and 11 bases from J, with 20 bases between. The CDR3 runs 16 residues. Germline loops: CDR1 MGHRA, CDR2 YSYEKL. This CDR3 reads CASSQEVSGVVITQHF. The CDR3 DNA is TGCGCCAGCAGCCAAGAGGTTTCAGGGGTGGTCATAACCCAGCATTTT.

V usage is TRBV7-9 and J usage is TRBJ2-5; D is uncertain. The V gene lost 1 base and the J gene lost 5 bases, with 8 bases spanning the gap. Germline values: CDR1 SEHNR, CDR2 FQNEAQ (reference sequence). The length of the CDR3 is 13 residues. The CDR3 loop is CASSLGRWETQYF. The CDR3 DNA sequence: TGTGCCAGCAGCTTAGGACGTTGGGAGACCCAGTACTTC. Full variable domain (remainder filled in from reference TRBV7-9 and TRBJ2-5): DTGVSQNPRHKITKRGQNVTFRCDPISEHNRLYWYRQTLGQGPEFLTYFQNEAQLEKSRLLSDRFSAERPKGSFSTLEIQRTEQGDSAMYLCASSLGRWETQYFGPGTRLLVL.

The rearrangement joins TRBV5-4 to TRBJ2-3; D remains unclear. Germline-derived CDR1 and CDR2 are SGHNT and YYREEE (reference sequence). Trimming cost V 4 bases and J 4 bases, with 4 bases left between them. The CDR3 contains 11 residues. CDR3 loop: CASSRADTQYF. The CDR3 DNA is TGTGCCAGCAGCCGGGCAGATACGCAGTATTTT.

V is TRBV7-2 and J is TRBJ2-7, with D possibly called TRBD1 or TRBD2 (5 bases each). Germline-derived CDR1 and CDR2 are SGHTA and FQGNSA. V dropped 4 bases and J dropped 3 bases, with 10 bases sitting between them. This CDR3 spans 13 amino acids. The CDR3 DNA reads TGTGCCAGCAGCTACGGGACGAACTACGAGCAGTACTTC. Amino acids: CASSYGTNYEQYF.

CDR3 sequence (DNA): TGTGCCAGCAGCGCCACTAGTCGTGAGACCCAGTACTTC. Encoded protein: CASSATSRETQYF. The chain is built from TRBV6-4 and TRBJ2-5, with D possibly TRBD2 on 5 matching bases. The V gene lost 6 bases and the J gene lost 5 bases, with 13 bases spanning the gap. CDR3 size: 13 residues. CDR1 is MRHNA and CDR2 is SNTAGT in the germline V gene.

V gene TRBV9 combines with J gene TRBJ2-4, with unresolved D. The CDR3 runs 15 residues. V shed 4 bases and J shed 0 bases, with 11 bases lying between them. Germline V gene data show CDR1 as SGDLS and CDR2 as YYNGEE. The CDR3 sequence is CASSIGTGAKNIQYF. The CDR3 DNA sequence: TGTGCCAGCAGCATCGGAACGGGAGCCAAAAACATTCAGTACTTC.

This chain uses TRBV5-1 with TRBJ2-1; D is tentatively TRBD1 or TRBD2 (5 bases each). Trimming shortened V by 4 bases and J by 5 bases, and 19 bases separated the two germline ends. The CDR3 has 16 amino acids. Germline CDR1 SGHRS, CDR2 YFSETQ. CDR3 DNA sequence: TGCGCCAGCAGCCCCCAGCTTTCCGGGGCTAACAATGAGCAGTTCTTC. It specifies CASSPQLSGANNEQFF.

The gene calls are TRBV29-1 and TRBJ1-1; D unresolved. Germline lookup yields CDR1 SQVTM and CDR2 ANQGSEA. Trimming took off 2 bases at V and 0 bases at J, with 7 bases between the two ends. The CDR3 length is 13 residues. CDR3 nucleotides: TGCAGCGTTGAACCCAGGATGAACACTGAAGCTTTCTTT. Encoded protein: CSVEPRMNTEAFF.

J is TRBJ1-5 and V is TRBV19; D unclear. CDR3 length equals 14 residues. CDR1 is LNHDA and CDR2 is SQIVND in the germline V gene (reference sequence). Trimming removed 2 bases from V and 3 bases from J, with 8 bases in between. The CDR3 sequence is CASSIQADNQPQHF. The DNA of the CDR3 is TGTGCCAGTAGTATACAAGCAGACAATCAGCCCCAGCATTTT.

The chain joins TRBV19 to TRBJ1-2, with TRBD1 matching over 7 bases. V lost 5 bases to trimming and J lost 4 bases; unmatched junction nucleotides: 10. The germline V gene encodes CDR1 LNHDA and CDR2 SQIVND (reference sequence). This CDR3 spans 15 amino acids. This chain's CDR3 is CASSVTGTVGYGYTF. In DNA form, the CDR3 reads TGTGCCAGTAGTGTGACAGGGACGGTCGGCTATGGCTACACCTTC.

V gene TRBV28 combines with J gene TRBJ1-5; 8 bases match TRBD1. Losses at the gene ends were 6 bases for V and 6 bases for J; bases not matched to a gene: 4. In germline, CDR1 is MDHEN, CDR2 SYDVKM. There are 13 residues in the CDR3. CDR3 bases: TGTGCCAGCAGCGACAGGGGACTTCAGCCCCAGCATTTT. Protein product: CASSDRGLQPQHF. Supplemented by reference TRBV28 and TRBJ1-5, the full variable domain reads DVKVTQSSRYLVKRTGEKVFLECVQDMDHENMFWYRQDPGLGLRLIYFSYDVKMKEKGDIPEGYSVSREKKERFSLILESASTNQTSMYLCASSDRGLQPQHFGDGTRLSIL.

The V call is TRBV7-3, the J call TRBJ2-5, with D perhaps TRBD1 or TRBD2 (6 bases each). This CDR3 contains 15 residues. V was trimmed by 3 bases and J by 4 bases, leaving 15 bases between them. Germline CDR1 SGHTA, CDR2 FQGTGA. The CDR3 DNA is TGTGCCAGCAGCTTGCGTCCCGGGGGCGGAGAGACCCAGTACTTC. Translation: CASSLRPGGGETQYF.

The rearrangement joins TRBV4-1 to TRBJ1-4, with a weak D call TRBD1 (5 bases). V gave up 0 bases and J gave up 4 bases, with 15 bases separating them. The CDR3 covers 17 residues. Germline CDR1 and CDR2: MGHRA and YSYEKL. CDR3 amino acids: CASSQEGYPGGNEKLFF. In DNA, the CDR3 is TGCGCCAGCAGCCAAGAAGGATACCCGGGGGGTAATGAAAAACTGTTTTTT.

The chain has TRBV6-5 and TRBJ2-7; 11 bases map to TRBD1. Looked up from germline, CDR1 is MNHEY and CDR2 is SVGAGI. J lost 6 bases, V lost 6 bases, and 7 bases had no gene match. The CDR3 covers 14 residues. The CDR3 is CASSLGQGVGEQYF. The CDR3, as DNA: TGTGCCAGCAGCCTGGGACAGGGGGTGGGCGAGCAGTACTTC.

This chain connects TRBV20-1 to TRBJ2-1; D remains unclear. The ends were cut back, 5 bases at V and 6 bases at J, with 8 bases in the middle. CDR3 length equals 11 residues. CDR1 and CDR2 from the germline V gene are DFQATT and SNEGSKA (reference sequence). This CDR3 reads CSAAVANEQFF. The CDR3, as DNA: TGCAGTGCTGCCGTGGCCAATGAGCAGTTCTTC.

The chain recombines TRBV15 with TRBJ2-7; TRBD2 matches 8 bases. This CDR3 is built from 15 residues. Germline values: CDR1 LNHNV, CDR2 YYDKDF (reference sequence). V lost 0 bases and J lost 2; bases outside the gene matches: 3. DNA for the CDR3: TGTGCCACCAGCAGAGAGAGGCGGGGGGCCTACGAGCAGTACTTC. Protein product: CATSRERRGAYEQYF.

V and J are TRBV5-4 and TRBJ2-7; D may match TRBD1 or TRBD2 (5 bases each). V lost 2 bases, J lost 0 bases, and 12 bases lay in between. The V gene's germline CDR1 is SGHNT and CDR2 YYREEE (reference sequence). The CDR3 consists of 15 residues. This chain's CDR3 is CASSFKLGASYEQYF. The DNA for the CDR3 is TGTGCCAGCAGCTTCAAACTAGGGGCCTCCTACGAGCAGTACTTC.

V is TRBV11-3 and J is TRBJ1-6, with unresolved D. The CDR3 extends over 13 amino acids. V was shortened by 3 bases and J by 10 bases, with 10 bases between the two germline ends. Germline CDR1 and CDR2: SGHNT and YENEEA. CDR3 DNA sequence: TGTGCCAGCAGCTTCGGAGTCAAATCACCCCTCCACTTT. Protein product: CASSFGVKSPLHF.

The CDR3 DNA reads as TGTGCCAGCAGCCCAGGGGGGAGAGGGTTCAACACTGAAGCTTTCTTT. Protein sequence: CASSPGGRGFNTEAFF. The chain uses TRBV28 and TRBJ1-1; 7 nucleotides align to TRBD1. J was trimmed by 2 bases and V by 6 bases; bases with no gene match: 12. CDR3 size: 16 residues. Germline V gene lookup returns CDR1 MDHEN and CDR2 SYDVKM.

The chain carries TRBV10-1 and TRBJ1-2; D possibly corresponds to TRBD1 (6 bases). The ends were cut back, 7 bases at V and 5 bases at J, with 17 bases in the middle. Germline V gives CDR1 WNHNN, CDR2 SYGVQD (reference sequence). The CDR3 is made up of 14 amino acids. CDR3 DNA: TGCGCCAGCATTATACAGGGTTCGGGGTATGGCTACACCTTC. Amino acids: CASIIQGSGYGYTF.

The V call is TRBV21-1, the J call TRBJ1-3. TRBV21-1 is labeled a pseudogene. The CDR3 has 16 residues. The CDR3, as DNA: TGTGCCAGCAGCAAAGGGGGGACTACCTCTGGAAACACCATATATTTT. Protein product: CASSKGGTTSGNTIYF.

The J gene is TRBJ1-2, the V gene TRBV2; 10 positions match TRBD1. The CDR3 spans 13 residues. Germline V gene sequence: CDR1 SNHLY, CDR2 FYNNEI. V dropped 6 bases and J dropped 6; count of bases not matched to a gene: 4. This chain's CDR3 is CASRFGQGDGYTF. In DNA form, the CDR3 reads TGTGCCAGCAGATTTGGACAGGGGGATGGCTACACCTTC.